The clone carrying this T cell receptor (beta chain) showed up many times. The target antigen is unknown. From the germline J gene comes the end of the CDR3, since the read stops 3 residues before it. Profiled with immunoSEQ multiplex PCR; TCRdb holds only in-frame clones, not every one. The specimen has about 23,000 clones, none found just once. V lost 2 bases and J lost 4; bases outside the gene matches: 2. The CDR3 is 14 amino acids. Looked up from germline, CDR1 is MNHNS and CDR2 is SASEGT. The data originate from a study of T cell clonality in common variable immunodeficiency. Study-level findings and limits: Common variable immunodeficiency TCR beta sequences reportedly had fewer deletions and N-nucleotide insertions.

The chain recombines TRBV6-1 with TRBJ2-3; 8 bases are shared with TRBD2. The sequenced sample consisted of peripheral blood mononuclear cells. The source is a human donor with common variable immunodeficiency. The CDR3 protein is CASSEIAGPDTQYF. Partial CDR3 DNA: TGTGCCAGCAGTGAAATAGCGGGGCCAGATACG.